This TCR beta chain was recorded in a study of T-cell memory formation after mild COVID-19. Germline V gene lookup returns CDR1 LNHDA and CDR2 SQIVND (reference sequence). V lost 3 bases, J lost 0 bases, and 3 bases stayed unmatched. This CDR3 is built from 15 residues. Study observations and caveats: Pre-infection memory showed some responding clones, and this suggested that cross-reactive memory joined.

This clonotype was detected only a few times. The antigen is unknown. Amplification by 5'RACE using constant-segment primers produced TCR alpha and TCR beta cDNA libraries that carried sample barcodes and UMIs. A single record per CDR3 protein comes from TCRdb applying MiXCR to the 5' RACE reads. The sample holds approximately 88,000 distinct CDR3 sequences, around 25% seen once. This sequence was found in a man between 18 and 35 years old who had mild COVID-19 (a few samples of this study predate the infection). Cell type and time point are not known. The chain uses TRBV19 and TRBJ2-5, with 8 bases lining up with TRBD2. The sequenced sample was PBMCs or a T cell subset sorted from them (not recorded which). The CDR3: CASSMGGGNQETQYF. In DNA form, the CDR3 reads TGTGCCAGTAGTATGGGCGGGGGGAACCAAGAGACCCAGTACTTC.